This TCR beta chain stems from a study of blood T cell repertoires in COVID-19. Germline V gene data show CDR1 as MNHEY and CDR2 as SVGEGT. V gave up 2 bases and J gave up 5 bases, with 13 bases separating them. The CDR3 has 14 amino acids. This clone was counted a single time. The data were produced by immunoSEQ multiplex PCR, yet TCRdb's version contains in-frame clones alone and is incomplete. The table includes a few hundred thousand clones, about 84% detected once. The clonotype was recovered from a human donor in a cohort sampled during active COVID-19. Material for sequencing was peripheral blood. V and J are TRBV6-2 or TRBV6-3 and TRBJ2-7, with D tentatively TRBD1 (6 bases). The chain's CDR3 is CASSYEGGPDEQYF. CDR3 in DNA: TGTGCCAGCAGTTACGAAGGGGGTCCTGACGAGCAGTACTTC.